These T cell receptor beta chains were read from a single sample in a study of blood T cell repertoires in COVID-19. Clones were read by immunoSEQ multiplex PCR, and TCRdb kept only the in-frame ones, dropping some. The sample comprises 200,000 to 250,000 clones, over 80% of which are singletons, and more than 1.5% rests with the top ten. Material: peripheral blood. Receptors originate from a man aged 25 to 40 who had recovered from COVID-19. CDR3s include the opening cysteine and the closing phenylalanine or tryptophan. A D gene is named only where the DNA matches it firmly. Size tells how often a clone was seen (once, few, many) or the class of an expanded clone, and some rows leave it out.

D gene | clone size | J gene | V gene | CDR3 protein | CDR3 DNA
. | few | TRBJ1-5 | TRBV19 | CASSTGRERQPQHF | TGTGCCAGTAGTACGGGCAGGGAACGACAGCCCCAGCATTTT
TRBD1 | . | TRBJ1-1 | TRBV29-1 | CSVANRDRGAFF | TGCAGCGTCGCAAACCGGGACAGGGGAGCTTTCTTT
TRBD1 | . | TRBJ1-1 | TRBV14 | CASSPLGTGMNTEAFF | TGTGCCAGCAGCCCACTGGGGACAGGGATGAACACTGAAGCTTTCTTT
. | . | TRBJ2-6 | TRBV19 | CASNILRGSGANVLTF | TGTGCCAGTAATATACTAAGGGGCTCTGGGGCCAACGTCCTGACTTTC
. | . | TRBJ1-2 | TRBV12-3/TRBV12-4 | CASRSPGYGYTF | TGTGCCAGCAGATCTCCCGGGTACGGCTACACCTTC
TRBD1 | . | TRBJ2-4 | TRBV7-9 | CASSFSTGEDIQYF | TGTGCCAGCAGCTTTTCGACAGGGGAGGACATTCAGTACTTC
. | . | TRBJ1-4 | TRBV10-3 | CAISADINEKLFF | TGTGCCATCAGTGCAGACATTAATGAAAAACTGTTTTTT
. | once | TRBJ2-3 | TRBV7-8 | CASSPDSSTDTQYF | TGTGCCAGCAGCCCAGACTCGAGCACAGATACGCAGTATTTT
TRBD1 | . | TRBJ1-6 | TRBV14 | CASSEQGFGSPLHF | TGTGCCAGCAGCGAACAGGGGTTCGGTTCACCCCTCCACTTT
. | . | TRBJ1-1 | TRBV12-3/TRBV12-4 | CASSRLTEAFF | TGTGCCAGCAGTCGACTCACTGAAGCTTTCTTT
. | . | TRBJ1-5 | TRBV27 | CASSLVGASRPQHF | TGTGCCAGCAGTTTGGTGGGAGCAAGTCGGCCCCAGCATTTT
. | few | TRBJ1-1 | TRBV28 | CASRTTRGDANTEAFF | TGTGCCAGCAGGACGACCAGGGGCGATGCGAACACTGAAGCTTTCTTT
. | . | TRBJ1-5 | TRBV28 | CASIQGGLGSNQPQHF | TGTGCCAGCATCCAGGGAGGTTTGGGAAGCAATCAGCCCCAGCATTTT
TRBD1 | . | TRBJ1-5 | TRBV7-3 | CASSQNEPGQKNYSNQPQHF | TGTGCCAGCAGCCAAAACGAACCGGGACAGAAAAATTATAGCAATCAGCCCCAGCATTTT
TRBD1 | . | TRBJ1-4 | TRBV6-5 | CASRPGTGEEKLFF | TGTGCCAGCAGGCCCGGGACAGGAGAAGAAAAACTGTTTTTT
TRBD2 | . | TRBJ2-5 | TRBV9 | CASTASGGARETQYF | TGTGCCAGTACGGCTAGCGGGGGCGCCCGGGAGACCCAGTACTTC
TRBD1 | many | TRBJ1-1 | TRBV28 | CASSPGQGMRTEAFF | TGTGCCAGCAGTCCGGGACAGGGAATGAGGACTGAAGCTTTCTTT
. | . | TRBJ1-5 | TRBV2 | CASSEGVQVPNQPQHF | TGTGCCAGCAGTGAAGGGGTCCAGGTTCCTAATCAGCCCCAGCATTTT